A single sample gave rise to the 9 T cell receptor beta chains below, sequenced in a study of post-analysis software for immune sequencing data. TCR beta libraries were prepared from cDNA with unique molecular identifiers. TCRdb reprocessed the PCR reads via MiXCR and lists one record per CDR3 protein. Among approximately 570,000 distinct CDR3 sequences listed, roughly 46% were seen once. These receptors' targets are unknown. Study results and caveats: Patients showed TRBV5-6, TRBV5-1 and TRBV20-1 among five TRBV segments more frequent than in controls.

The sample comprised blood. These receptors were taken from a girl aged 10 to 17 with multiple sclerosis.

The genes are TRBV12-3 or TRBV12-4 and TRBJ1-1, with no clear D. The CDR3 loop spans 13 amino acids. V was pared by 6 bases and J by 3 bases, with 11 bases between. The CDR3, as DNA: TGTGCCAGCAGCCGTTCGCAGGACACTGAAGCTTTCTTT. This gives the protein CASSRSQDTEAFF.

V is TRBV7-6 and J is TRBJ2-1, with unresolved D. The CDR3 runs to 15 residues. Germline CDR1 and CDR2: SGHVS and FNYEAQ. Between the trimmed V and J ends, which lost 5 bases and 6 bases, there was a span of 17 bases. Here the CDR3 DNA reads TGTGCCAGCAGCCCCGGCCCCACGGGCGTCAATGAGCAGTTCTTC. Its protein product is CASSPGPTGVNEQFF.

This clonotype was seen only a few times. CDR3 nucleotide sequence: TGCAGTGCTAGATGGACAGGGGATGAGACCCAGTACTTC. This translates into CSARWTGDETQYF. The chain has TRBV20-1 and TRBJ2-5; TRBD1 agrees at 9 bases. Germline V gives CDR1 DFQATT, CDR2 SNEGSKA (reference sequence). V shed 2 bases and J 5 bases; nucleotides not matched to a gene: 3. The CDR3 is 13 residues long.

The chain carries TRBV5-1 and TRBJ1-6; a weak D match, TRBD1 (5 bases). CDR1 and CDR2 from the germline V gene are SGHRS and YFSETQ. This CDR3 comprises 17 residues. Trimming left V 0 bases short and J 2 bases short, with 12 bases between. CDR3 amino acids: CASSLGAPGTYNSPLHF. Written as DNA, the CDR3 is TGCGCCAGCAGCTTGGGGGCCCCAGGGACCTATAATTCACCCCTCCACTTT. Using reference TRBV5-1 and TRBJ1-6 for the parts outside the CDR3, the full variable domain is KAGVTQTPRYLIKTRGQQVTLSCSPISGHRSVSWYQQTPGQGLQFLFEYFSETQRNKGNFPGRFSGRQFSNSRSEMNVSTLELGDSALYLCASSLGAPGTYNSPLHFGNGTRLTVT.

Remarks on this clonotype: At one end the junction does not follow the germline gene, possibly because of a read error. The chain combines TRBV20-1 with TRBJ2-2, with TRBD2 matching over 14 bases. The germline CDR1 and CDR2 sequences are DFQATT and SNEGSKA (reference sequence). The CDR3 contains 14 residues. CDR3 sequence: CSAQTSGRGGELFF. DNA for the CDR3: TGCAGTGCGCAGACTAGCGGGAGGGGCGGGGAGTTGTTTTTT.

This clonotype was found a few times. This CDR3 reads CASSPPNYGYTF. The DNA of the CDR3 is TGTGCCAGCAGCCCGCCGAACTATGGCTACACCTTC. V is TRBV7-8 and J is TRBJ1-2; the D is unclear. The V gene's germline CDR1 is SGHVS and CDR2 FQNEAQ. The length of the CDR3 is 12 residues. Trimming shortened V by 5 bases and J by 2 bases, and 6 bases separated the two germline ends.

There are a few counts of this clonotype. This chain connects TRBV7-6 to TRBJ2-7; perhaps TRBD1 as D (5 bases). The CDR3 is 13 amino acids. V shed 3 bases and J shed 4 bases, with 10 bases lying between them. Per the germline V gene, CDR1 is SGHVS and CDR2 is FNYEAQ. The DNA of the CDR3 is TGTGCCAGCAGCTTCTCTCAGGGTTACGAGCAGTACTTC. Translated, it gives CASSFSQGYEQYF.

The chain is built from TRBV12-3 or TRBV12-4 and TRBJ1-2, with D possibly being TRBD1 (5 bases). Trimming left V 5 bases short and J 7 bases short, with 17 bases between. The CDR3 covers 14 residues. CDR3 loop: CASSPRVALVGYTF. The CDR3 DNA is TGTGCCAGCAGTCCCAGGGTTGCCCTTGTTGGCTACACCTTC.

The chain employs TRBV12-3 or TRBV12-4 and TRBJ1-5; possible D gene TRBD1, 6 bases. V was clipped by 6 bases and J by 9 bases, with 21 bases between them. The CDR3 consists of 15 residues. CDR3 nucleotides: TGTGCCAGCAGGAAAACAGGGAGCTCACAATGGCCCCAGCATTTT. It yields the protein CASRKTGSSQWPQHF.